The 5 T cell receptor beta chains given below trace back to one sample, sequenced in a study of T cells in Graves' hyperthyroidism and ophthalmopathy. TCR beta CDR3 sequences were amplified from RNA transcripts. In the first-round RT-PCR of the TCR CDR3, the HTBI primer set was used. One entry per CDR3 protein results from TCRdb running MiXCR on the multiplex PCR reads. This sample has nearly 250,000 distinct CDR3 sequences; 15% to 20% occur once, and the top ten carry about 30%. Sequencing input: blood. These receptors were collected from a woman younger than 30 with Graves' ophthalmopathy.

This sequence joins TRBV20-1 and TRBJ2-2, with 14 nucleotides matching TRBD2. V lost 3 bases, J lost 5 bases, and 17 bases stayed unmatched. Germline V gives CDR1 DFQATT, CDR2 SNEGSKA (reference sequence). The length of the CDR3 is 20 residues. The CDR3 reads CSARQRSARLAGGETGELFF. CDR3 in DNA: TGCAGTGCTAGGCAAAGATCTGCCAGACTAGCGGGAGGGGAGACCGGGGAGCTGTTTTTT.

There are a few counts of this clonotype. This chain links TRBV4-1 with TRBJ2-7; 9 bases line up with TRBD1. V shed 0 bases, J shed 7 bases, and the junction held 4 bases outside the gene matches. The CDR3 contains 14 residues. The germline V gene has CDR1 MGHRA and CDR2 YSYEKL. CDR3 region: CASSQEQGAGEQYF. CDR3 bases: TGCGCCAGCAGCCAAGAACAGGGGGCCGGAGAGCAGTACTTC.

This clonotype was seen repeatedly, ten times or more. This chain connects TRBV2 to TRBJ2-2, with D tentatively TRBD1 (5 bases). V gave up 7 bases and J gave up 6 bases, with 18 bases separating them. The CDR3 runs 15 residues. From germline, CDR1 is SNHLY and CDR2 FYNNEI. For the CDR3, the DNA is TGTGCCAGCAAGAACAGGCATTCCGTCCCCGGGGAGCTGTTTTTT. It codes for CASKNRHSVPGELFF.

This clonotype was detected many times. The CDR3 nucleotides read TGTGCCAGCAGCCCGCGGACAGCCCGAAATGAGCAGTTCTTC. It yields the protein CASSPRTARNEQFF. This chain links TRBV7-9 with TRBJ2-1; weak D call: TRBD1 (6 bases). Germline loops: CDR1 SEHNR, CDR2 FQNEAQ (reference sequence). V dropped 5 bases and J dropped 7 bases, with 15 bases sitting between them. CDR3 length: 14 amino acids.

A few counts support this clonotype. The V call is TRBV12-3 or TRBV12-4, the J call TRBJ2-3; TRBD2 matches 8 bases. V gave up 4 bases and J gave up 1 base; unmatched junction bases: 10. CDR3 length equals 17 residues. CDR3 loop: CASSSLYRGGGTDTQYF. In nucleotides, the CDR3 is TGTGCCAGCAGTTCGTTGTATCGGGGGGGTGGCACAGATACGCAGTATTTT.